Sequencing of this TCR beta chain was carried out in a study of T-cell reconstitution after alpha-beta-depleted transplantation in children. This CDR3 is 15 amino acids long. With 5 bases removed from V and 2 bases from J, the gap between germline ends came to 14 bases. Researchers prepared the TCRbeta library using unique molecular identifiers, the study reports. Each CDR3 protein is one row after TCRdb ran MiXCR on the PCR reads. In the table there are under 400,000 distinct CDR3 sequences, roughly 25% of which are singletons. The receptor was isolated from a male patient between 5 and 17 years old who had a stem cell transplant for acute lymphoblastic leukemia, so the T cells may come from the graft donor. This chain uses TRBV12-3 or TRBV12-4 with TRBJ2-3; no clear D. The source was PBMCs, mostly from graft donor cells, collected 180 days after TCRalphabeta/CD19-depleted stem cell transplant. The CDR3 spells CASSQRAIDTDTQYF. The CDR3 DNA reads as TGTGCCAGCAGTCAACGGGCCATAGACACAGATACGCAGTATTTT.